This T cell receptor (beta chain) is from a study of cytomegalovirus exposure and HLA in healthy donors. PCR employed 60 Vbeta and 13 Jbeta primers. Using immunoSEQ multiplex PCR, the repertoire was profiled, and TCRdb retains in-frame clones only, with some absent. The table has more than 150,000 clones, approximately 80% seen once. Study-wide results and caveats: Common viral pathogens seemed to be connected with several of the most significant clusters, according to a later analysis. Immune exposure data for these donors was limited to CMV serostatus.

Turning to this clone: What it recognizes is unknown.

Germline loops: CDR1 MNHEY, CDR2 SVGAGI. The germline V and J ends were trimmed by 8 bases and 7 bases, with 18 bases remaining between them. This CDR3 comprises 14 residues. This clonotype was sampled from a boy under 18 in good health and CMV-seronegative. The V gene is TRBV6-5, the J gene TRBJ2-1; D perhaps matches TRBD2 (6 bases). Input material: PBMCs. CDR3 in amino acids: CASRTSGFDNEQFF. The CDR3 nucleotides read TGTGCCAGCCGGACGAGCGGGTTTGATAATGAGCAGTTCTTC.